Below are 17 T cell receptor beta chains sequenced from a single sample in a study of blood T cell repertoires in COVID-19. The repertoire was sequenced with immunoSEQ multiplex PCR; TCRdb's copy has only in-frame clones and lacks some. The sample contains over 200,000 clones, around 82% of which appear only once. Material for sequencing was peripheral blood. These receptors originate from a man aged 35 to 55 with active or convalescent COVID-19.

The chain joins TRBV16 to TRBJ2-7; 9 bases are a match to TRBD1. CDR1 is KGHSY and CDR2 is FQNENV in the germline V gene. With 3 bases clipped from V and 1 base from J, the junction kept 10 bases outside the gene matches. The CDR3 spans 17 residues. CDR3 sequence: CASSQGSGTGRSYEQYF. The CDR3, as DNA: TGTGCCAGCAGCCAGGGATCCGGGACAGGGAGATCCTACGAGCAGTACTTC.

This clone was observed a handful of times. CDR3 residues: CASRPLAGAVEEQYF. The CDR3 DNA is TGCGCCAGCAGACCCTTAGCGGGAGCCGTGGAAGAGCAGTACTTC. This chain joins TRBV4-1 and TRBJ2-7; TRBD2 matches 9 bases. V shed 6 bases and J 7 bases; nucleotides not matched to a gene: 13. The CDR3 is 15 residues long. Germline CDR1 is MGHRA and CDR2 is YSYEKL.

CDR3 region: CASTQGQSSGANVLTF. The CDR3 coding sequence is TGTGCCAGTACCCAGGGGCAGAGCTCTGGGGCCAACGTCCTGACTTTC. The rearrangement uses TRBV19 and TRBJ2-6; TRBD1 might be the D (6 bases). Germline CDR1 LNHDA, CDR2 SQIVND (reference sequence). With 7 bases removed from V and 0 bases from J, the gap between germline ends came to 13 bases. The length of the CDR3 is 16 residues.

The chain recombines TRBV5-1 with TRBJ1-2; D unclear. Germline-derived CDR1 and CDR2 are SGHRS and YFSETQ. CDR3 length equals 13 residues. Trimming pared 4 bases from V and 4 bases from J, leaving 11 bases between. CDR3 protein: CASSVPGVYGYTF. CDR3 nucleotide sequence: TGCGCCAGCAGCGTTCCCGGGGTCTATGGCTACACCTTC.

The chain uses TRBV10-3 and TRBJ1-1; D gene uncertain. Trimming left V 3 bases short and J 1 base short, with 15 bases between. This CDR3 is 16 amino acids long. Germline CDR1 is ENHRY and CDR2 is SYGVKD. The CDR3 protein is CAISDSDNLRNTEAFF. CDR3 DNA: TGTGCCATCAGTGACTCCGACAACCTAAGGAACACTGAAGCTTTCTTT.

V gene TRBV19 combines with J gene TRBJ2-3, with 8 bases aligning to TRBD1. The J segment lost 5 bases and the V segment lost 0 bases, leaving 4 bases of the junction unmatched. Germline-derived CDR1 and CDR2 are LNHDA and SQIVND (reference sequence). The CDR3 is made up of 15 amino acids. The CDR3: CASSIDPRGRDTQYF. As DNA, the CDR3 is TGTGCCAGTAGTATAGATCCCAGGGGGCGAGATACGCAGTATTTT.

This rearrangement joins TRBV4-1 to TRBJ2-2; 9 positions match TRBD1. This CDR3 has 15 amino acids. Germline CDR1 reads MGHRA; CDR2 reads YSYEKL. The trim removed 4 bases at V and 6 bases at J, leaving 6 bases unmatched. Here the CDR3 DNA reads TGCGCCAGCAGCCCGGGACAGGGTCGAGCCGGGGAGCTGTTTTTT. This gives the protein CASSPGQGRAGELFF.

This clone was found once. The chain uses TRBV6-6 and TRBJ1-1, with D unclear. Trimming cost V 8 bases and J 7 bases, with 11 bases left between them. There are 11 residues in the CDR3. CDR1 is MNHNY, CDR2 SVGAGI, per germline (reference sequence). The CDR3 DNA reads TGTGCCAGCGGCATCACCAATGAAGCTTTCTTT. Protein product: CASGITNEAFF.

The table lists this clone with a few counts. This sequence joins TRBV11-2 and TRBJ1-1; no reliable D call. V lost 0 bases, J lost 5 bases, and 13 bases lay in between. CDR1 and CDR2 from the germline V gene are SGHAT and FQNNGV. The CDR3 totals 15 residues. The CDR3 loop reads CASSLDQVLKTEAFF. CDR3 nucleotides: TGTGCCAGCAGCTTAGATCAGGTCCTAAAGACTGAAGCTTTCTTT.

This rearrangement joins TRBV6-5 to TRBJ1-1, with a possible D match to TRBD1 (6 bases). The CDR3 sequence is 15 residues long. Per germline, CDR1 MNHEY and CDR2 SVGAGI. The ends were cut back, 4 bases at V and 2 bases at J, with 14 bases in the middle. CDR3 loop: CASSFNDRSNTEAFF. The CDR3 nucleotides are TGTGCCAGCAGTTTCAATGACAGGAGCAACACTGAAGCTTTCTTT.

The rearrangement joins TRBV10-2 to TRBJ1-5; 10 bases fit TRBD1. The CDR3 sequence is 14 residues long. The V gene's germline CDR1 is WSHSY and CDR2 SAAADI. V lost 6 bases to trimming and J lost 5 bases; unmatched junction nucleotides: 4. CDR3 sequence (DNA): TGCGCCAGCAGCCGGACAGGGGGGGATCAGCCCCAGCATTTT. This gives the protein CASSRTGGDQPQHF.

This clone was seen more than once but under ten times. This chain links TRBV6-5 with TRBJ1-2, with 8 bases fitting TRBD1. This CDR3 region has 14 residues. Germline CDR1 MNHEY, CDR2 SVGAGI. The ends lost 0 bases at V and 8 bases at J; junction bases unmatched: 5. CDR3 in amino acids: CASSYSGRGLGYTF. In nucleotides, the CDR3 is TGTGCCAGCAGTTACTCGGGCAGGGGGCTCGGCTACACCTTC.

The chain joins TRBV19 to TRBJ1-1; possible D gene TRBD1, 5 bases. V lost 1 base to trimming and J lost 3 bases, with 9 bases between them. The CDR3 is 14 residues long. CDR1 LNHDA and CDR2 SQIVND come from the germline V gene (reference sequence). This CDR3 reads CASSIVGVDTEAFF. CDR3 DNA sequence: TGTGCCAGTAGTATAGTAGGGGTTGACACTGAAGCTTTCTTT.

This chain links TRBV19 with TRBJ2-1, with 10 bases matching TRBD2. The CDR3 is made up of 15 amino acids. With 4 bases clipped from V and 7 bases from J, the junction kept 7 bases outside the gene matches. Germline values: CDR1 LNHDA, CDR2 SQIVND (reference sequence). In DNA form, the CDR3 reads TGTGCCAGTAGTAACCCTAGCGGGAGCCTTAATGAGCAGTTCTTC. Translating gives CASSNPSGSLNEQFF.

V is TRBV24-1 and J is TRBJ2-1; D call uncertain. Per germline, CDR1 KGHDR and CDR2 SFDVKD. The germline V and J ends were trimmed by 9 bases and 4 bases, with 9 bases remaining between them. The CDR3 loop spans 12 amino acids. CDR3 DNA: TGTGCCACCGCCGACATTTACAATGAGCAGTTCTTC. Translation gives CATADIYNEQFF.

This chain connects TRBV7-8 to TRBJ1-5, with D unclear. Germline V gene sequence: CDR1 SGHVS, CDR2 FQNEAQ. V gave up 2 bases and J gave up 7 bases, with 12 bases separating them. The CDR3 is made up of 14 amino acids. The CDR3: CASSLLGNVQPQHF. As DNA, the CDR3 is TGTGCCAGCAGCTTATTGGGCAACGTCCAGCCCCAGCATTTT.

The CDR3 spells CASSDQGQEVGYTF. The CDR3 DNA sequence: TGTGCCAGTAGTGACCAGGGACAGGAGGTTGGCTACACCTTC. This chain uses TRBV19 with TRBJ1-2; 8 positions match TRBD1. V was pared by 5 bases and J by 7 bases, with 9 bases of the junction left unmatched. The CDR3 totals 14 residues. From germline, CDR1 is LNHDA and CDR2 SQIVND (reference sequence).